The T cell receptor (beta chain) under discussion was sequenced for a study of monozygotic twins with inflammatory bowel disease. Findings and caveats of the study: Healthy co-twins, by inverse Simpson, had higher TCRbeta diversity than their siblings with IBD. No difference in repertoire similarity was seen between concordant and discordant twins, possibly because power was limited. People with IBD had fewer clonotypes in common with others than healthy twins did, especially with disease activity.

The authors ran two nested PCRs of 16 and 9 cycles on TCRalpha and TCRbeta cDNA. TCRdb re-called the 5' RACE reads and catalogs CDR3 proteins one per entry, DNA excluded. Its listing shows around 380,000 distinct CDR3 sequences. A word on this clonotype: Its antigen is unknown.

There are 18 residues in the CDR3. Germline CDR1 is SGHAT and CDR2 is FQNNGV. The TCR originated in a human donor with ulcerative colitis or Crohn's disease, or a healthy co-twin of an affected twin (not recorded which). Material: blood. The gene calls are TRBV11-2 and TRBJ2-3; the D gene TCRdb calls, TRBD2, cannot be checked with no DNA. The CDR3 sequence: CASSLRVGLRGAADTQYF.